This record covers a single TCR beta chain. Its matching antigen is unknown. The entry originates in a study of CD8+CD57+ T cells in acquired aplastic anemia. Study information: The study obtained an average of roughly 3 ug of DNA from sorted CD4+ and CD8+ cells. On average, healthy donors gave some 9.8 million reads for CD4+ cells.

CDR1 SGHVS and CDR2 FQNEAQ come from the germline V gene. Deletions cut 5 bases from V and 3 bases from J, with 13 bases between. This CDR3 has 14 amino acids. Findings and caveats of the study: Patient and control CD8+ Simpson's diversity was not significantly different.

TCR beta VDJ and CDR3 were profiled, and genomic DNA was the template. TCRdb redid the calling of the reads with MiXCR, one entry per CDR3 protein. The profile shows 150,000 to 200,000 distinct CDR3 sequences, approximately 43% of them singletons. This rearrangement joins TRBV7-8 to TRBJ2-5, with D perhaps TRBD1 or TRBD2 (6 bases each). Sequencing used sorted CD4+, CD8+, or CD8+CD57+ T cells (not recorded which) from PBMCs. The clonotype comes from a human donor in good health. This CDR3 is CASSLRRGKETQYF. The CDR3 DNA follows: TGTGCCAGCAGCCTCAGGAGGGGGAAAGAGACCCAGTACTTC.